These T cell receptor beta chains were read from a single sample in a study of CD8 T cells in ankylosing spondylitis. TCRdb ran MiXCR on the 5' RACE reads and lists one entry per CDR3 protein. The sample records 150,000 to 200,000 distinct CDR3 sequences, around 16% being singletons. The sequencing sample was made of blood, either unsorted or a sorted T cell fraction (not recorded which). These receptors were collected from a male donor with ankylosing spondylitis or in good health (not recorded which). Each CDR3 is given with its conserved first and last residue. D genes are given only for firm matches. Where a row states a size, it is once, few, many or the class of an expanded clone; other rows omit it.

TRBV7-8,many,TRBJ2-1,-,CASSFVPGLDYKQFF,TGTGCCAGCAGCTTTGTACCGGGACTGGATTATAAGCAGTTCTTC
TRBV5-1,many,TRBJ2-7,-,CASSLDRNTYEQYF,TGCGCCAGCAGCTTGGACAGGAATACCTACGAGCAGTACTTC
TRBV7-9,-,TRBJ2-7,-,CASSLGSDVKRQYF,TGTGCCAGCAGCTTAGGTTCCGACGTTAAGCGGCAGTACTTC
TRBV20-1,-,TRBJ1-5,-,CSALQGDQPQHF,TGCAGTGCCCTACAAGGGGATCAGCCCCAGCATTTT
TRBV4-1,-,TRBJ2-7,TRBD1,CASSQAPGTGDYEQYF,TGCGCCAGCAGCCAAGCCCCCGGGACAGGGGACTACGAGCAGTACTTC
TRBV20-1,many,TRBJ2-2,-,CSARKRGAGELFF,TGCAGTGCTAGAAAACGGGGTGCCGGGGAGCTGTTTTTT
TRBV5-1,-,TRBJ2-7,TRBD1,CASSHLGTGGRYEQYF,TGCGCCAGCAGCCACCTAGGGACAGGGGGCAGGTACGAGCAGTACTTC
TRBV28,-,TRBJ1-1,TRBD1,CASSILTGGEAFF,TGTGCCAGCAGTATACTGACAGGGGGTGAAGCTTTCTTT
TRBV29-1,-,TRBJ2-7,-,CSVGTSLGGEQYF,TGCAGCGTGGGGACTTCCTTAGGCGGAGAGCAGTACTTC
TRBV20-1,once,TRBJ2-3,-,CSARDGSADTQYF,TGCAGTGCTAGAGATGGATCCGCAGATACGCAGTATTTT
TRBV4-1,many,TRBJ1-2,-,CASRQLIAGHSNYGYTF,TGCGCCAGCAGGCAGTTGATAGCGGGACACTCGAACTATGGCTACACCTTC
TRBV29-1,many,TRBJ2-3,-,CSVGAGGRADTQYF,TGCAGCGTTGGAGCCGGGGGCCGGGCAGATACGCAGTATTTT
TRBV28,many,TRBJ2-3,-,CASSTSLLTATDTQYF,TGTGCCAGCAGTACCTCATTACTGACAGCAACAGATACGCAGTATTTT
TRBV12-3/TRBV12-4,many,TRBJ2-5,-,CASSPPGLIQETQYF,TGTGCCAGCAGCCCACCGGGACTCATCCAAGAGACCCAGTACTTC
TRBV18,-,TRBJ1-2,-,CASSPATALGSGYTF,TGTGCCAGCTCACCCGCGACTGCACTGGGGAGTGGCTACACCTTC
TRBV5-1,few,TRBJ2-7,TRBD2,CASSLNAGLADVGEQYF,TGCGCCAGCAGCTTGAATGCGGGACTAGCGGATGTAGGGGAGCAGTACTTC
TRBV4-2,-,TRBJ2-1,-,CASSQRGDSYNEQFF,TGTGCCAGCAGCCAAAGGGGGGACTCCTACAATGAGCAGTTCTTC
TRBV7-9,many,TRBJ1-1,TRBD1,CASSQTGQIEAFF,TGTGCCAGCAGTCAGACGGGACAGATTGAAGCTTTCTTT
TRBV12-3/TRBV12-4,many,TRBJ1-2,-,CASSPGSRGYTF,TGTGCCAGCAGTCCAGGGTCCCGGGGCTACACCTTC
TRBV20-1,many,TRBJ2-7,TRBD2,CSAMRTSGSSYEQYF,TGCAGTGCGATGAGGACTAGCGGATCCTCCTACGAGCAGTACTTC
TRBV7-7,many,TRBJ2-2,-,CASSLGETGELFF,TGTGCCAGCAGCTTGGGGGAGACCGGGGAGCTGTTTTTT
TRBV5-1,many,TRBJ2-1,-,CASSSQPGPVYEQFF,TGCGCCAGCAGCTCTCAACCGGGTCCAGTCTATGAGCAGTTCTTC
TRBV24-1,many,TRBJ1-1,-,CATMRDSNTEAFF,TGTGCCACCATGAGAGATTCGAACACTGAAGCTTTCTTT
TRBV5-5,few,TRBJ1-1,-,CASSLSIRGGTEAFF,TGTGCCAGCAGCTTGTCTATCCGGGGGGGCACTGAAGCTTTCTTT
TRBV28,few,TRBJ1-1,-,CASSLQMNTEAFF,TGTGCCAGCAGCTTACAGATGAACACTGAAGCTTTCTTT
TRBV10-2,many,TRBJ2-2,TRBD1,CASTQGVTGELFF,TGCGCCAGCACACAGGGGGTCACCGGGGAGCTGTTTTTT
TRBV10-3,-,TRBJ2-1,TRBD2,CAISALAGNEQFF,TGTGCCATCAGTGCACTAGCGGGCAATGAGCAGTTCTTC
TRBV11-3,few,TRBJ2-1,TRBD1,CASSLMAGGNEQFF,TGTGCCAGCAGCTTAATGGCAGGGGGCAATGAGCAGTTCTTC
TRBV5-1,many,TRBJ1-2,-,CASSSTPGQTNYGYTF,TGCGCCAGCAGCTCCACCCCGGGCCAGACTAACTATGGCTACACCTTC
TRBV7-8,-,TRBJ2-5,-,CASSLATLKQETQYF,TGTGCCAGCAGCTTAGCCACCCTGAAACAAGAGACCCAGTACTTC
TRBV6-5,few,TRBJ2-1,-,CASSLTGTDEQFF,TGTGCCAGCAGCCTCACCGGGACCGATGAGCAGTTCTTC
TRBV19,-,TRBJ2-2,TRBD1,CASSIVAGGLYTGELFF,TGTGCCAGTAGTATAGTGGCAGGGGGCCTGTACACCGGGGAGCTGTTTTTT
TRBV28,many,TRBJ2-1,-,CVSSLRLLSYNEQFF,TGTGTCAGCAGTTTAAGGTTGCTGTCCTACAATGAGCAGTTCTTC
TRBV6-2/TRBV6-3,few,TRBJ2-7,-,CASSYPGLWVEQYF,TGTGCCAGCAGTTACCCGGGACTCTGGGTGGAGCAGTACTTC
TRBV10-3,-,TRBJ2-5,TRBD1,CAISGGQGQETQYF,TGTGCCATCAGTGGGGGACAGGGGCAAGAGACCCAGTACTTC
TRBV15,-,TRBJ1-1,TRBD1,CATSTGQLNTEAFF,TGTGCCACCAGTACGGGACAGCTGAACACTGAAGCTTTCTTT
TRBV28,many,TRBJ2-1,-,CASTRRALSYNEQFF,TGTGCCAGCACTCGTAGGGCCCTATCCTACAATGAGCAGTTCTTC
TRBV5-1,many,TRBJ1-5,-,CASSLAPNNQPQHF,TGCGCCAGCAGCTTGGCACCAAACAATCAGCCCCAGCATTTT
TRBV19,few,TRBJ2-1,-,CATFYEQFF,TGTGCCACCTTTTATGAGCAGTTCTTC
TRBV7-3,many,TRBJ2-1,TRBD2,CASSLIGSGTSGTSSYNEQFF,TGTGCCAGCAGCTTAATTGGTTCCGGGACTAGCGGTACTAGCTCCTACAATGAGCAGTTCTTC
TRBV5-6,-,TRBJ1-1,TRBD1,CASTDVTGGGTEAFF,TGTGCCAGCACCGACGTGACAGGGGGCGGAACTGAAGCTTTCTTT
TRBV29-1,many,TRBJ2-3,-,CSVEDGRGGALWTDTQYF,TGCAGCGTTGAAGATGGACGAGGGGGGGCTCTGTGGACAGATACGCAGTATTTT
TRBV5-1,-,TRBJ2-5,-,CASSIQPETQYF,TGCGCCAGCAGCATACAACCGGAGACCCAGTACTTC
TRBV5-1,-,TRBJ2-3,-,CASSLVFVGTDTQYF,TGCGCCAGCAGCTTGGTTTTCGTAGGCACAGATACGCAGTATTTT
TRBV7-6,few,TRBJ2-1,TRBD2,CASSLANVGSGVTYNEQFF,TGTGCCAGCAGCTTAGCGAACGTGGGTAGCGGGGTCACCTACAATGAGCAGTTCTTC
TRBV30,-,TRBJ2-7,TRBD2,CAATSGHYEQYF,TGTGCCGCGACTAGCGGCCACTACGAGCAGTACTTC
TRBV5-1,many,TRBJ2-7,TRBD2,CASSLVLAGSYEQYF,TGCGCCAGCAGCTTGGTTCTAGCGGGTTCCTACGAGCAGTACTTC
TRBV10-3,many,TRBJ1-3,-,CAIGQISGNTIYF,TGTGCCATCGGACAGATCTCTGGAAACACCATATATTTT
TRBV7-2,few,TRBJ2-2,-,CASSSRGTGELFF,TGTGCCAGCAGCAGTAGGGGTACCGGGGAGCTGTTTTTT
TRBV3-1,-,TRBJ1-6,-,CASSPRDAGRSLHF,TGTGCCAGCAGCCCCCGGGACGCCGGACGGTCCCTCCACTTT
TRBV20-1,few,TRBJ2-2,TRBD1,CSAKNWDRGNTGELFF,TGCAGTGCAAAGAACTGGGACAGGGGGAACACCGGGGAGCTGTTTTTT
TRBV5-4,-,TRBJ2-3,-,CASSPTPGLGADTQYF,TGTGCCAGCAGCCCAACTCCAGGGCTAGGTGCAGATACGCAGTATTTT
TRBV27,many,TRBJ2-7,-,CASSLSRTYEQYF,TGTGCCAGCAGTTTATCAAGAACCTACGAGCAGTACTTC